Each of the 7 T cell receptor beta chains below was sequenced from the same sample in a study of vaccination effects on CD4 cells after COVID-19. Sequencing used immunoSEQ multiplex PCR; TCRdb keeps in-frame clones, though not all of them. The sample contains 20,000 to 25,000 clones, 69% of which appear only once. Sequencing in the ViraFEST assay came after antigen-specific CD4+ T cells had been expanded with viral peptide pools, which were used to stimulate PBMC. Cells that had been cultured for 10 days were the source of isolated CD4+ T cells. Participants completed two doses of the BNT162b2 or mRNA-1273 vaccine. No cognate antigen is known for these TCRs. The input for sequencing was CD4+ T cells from PBMCs cultured with SARS-CoV-2 spike peptides, taken after COVID-19 vaccination. These receptors all stem from a human donor who received a COVID-19 vaccine.

The sample holds one count of this clone. The gene calls are TRBV7-9 and TRBJ1-2; D gene unclear. Trimming shortened V by 5 bases and J by 0 bases, and 4 bases separated the two germline ends. This CDR3 is built from 12 residues. Looked up from germline, CDR1 is SEHNR and CDR2 is FQNEAQ (reference sequence). The CDR3 is CASSTTNYGYTF. CDR3 nucleotide sequence: TGTGCCAGCAGCACGACTAACTATGGCTACACCTTC.

This clone was observed a single time. The chain is built from TRBV14 and TRBJ1-2; 7 nucleotides match TRBD1. CDR1 SGHDN and CDR2 FVKESK come from the germline V gene. The CDR3 length is 13 residues. V shed 4 bases, J shed 6 bases, and the junction held 5 bases outside the gene matches. The CDR3 spells CASSPRQGDGYTF. CDR3 sequence (DNA): TGTGCCAGCAGCCCAAGACAGGGCGATGGCTACACCTTC.

This clone has a handful of counts. The chain recombines TRBV7-8 with TRBJ1-2; TRBD1 agrees at 7 bases. The CDR3 runs 14 residues. V was clipped by 4 bases and J by 8 bases; unmatched bases: 10. Germline CDR1 is SGHVS and CDR2 is FQNEAQ. The CDR3 nucleotides are TGTGCCAGCAGCTCGATGGGAGCAGGGGGAGGCTACACCTTC. It translates to CASSSMGAGGGYTF.

The chain is built from TRBV4-2 and TRBJ2-3; a possible D gene is TRBD2 (5 bases). CDR3 length equals 15 residues. From germline, CDR1 is LGHNA and CDR2 YNFKEQ. The V end lost 0 bases, the J end lost 7 bases, and 14 bases lay between the germline ends. The CDR3 here is CASSQELEEQNTQYF. The CDR3 DNA sequence: TGTGCCAGCAGCCAAGAGTTGGAGGAGCAAAATACGCAGTATTTT.

This chain links TRBV30 with TRBJ1-1; D gene ambiguous. V lost 5 bases, J lost 8 bases, and 15 bases lay in between. Looked up from germline, CDR1 is GTSNPN and CDR2 is SVGIG (reference sequence). This CDR3 spans 12 amino acids. The CDR3 sequence is CAWQLLRREAFF. The CDR3 nucleotides read TGTGCCTGGCAACTGCTCCGTCGGGAAGCTTTCTTT.

V gene TRBV6-5 combines with J gene TRBJ1-2; D gene uncertain. The CDR3 runs to 13 residues. The ends were cut back, 2 bases at V and 8 bases at J, with 12 bases in the middle. CDR1 is MNHEY, CDR2 SVGAGI, per germline. The CDR3: CASSYQRTGGYTF. Here the CDR3 DNA reads TGTGCCAGCAGTTACCAGAGAACGGGGGGCTACACCTTC.

This chain connects TRBV18 to TRBJ1-4; D gene unclear. The CDR3 runs to 14 residues. Germline values: CDR1 KGHSH, CDR2 LQKENI. V shed 2 bases and J shed 14 bases, with 18 bases lying between them. The DNA for the CDR3 is TGTGCCAGCTCACCATCGGGGATAGCGGAATGGCTGTTTTTT. This gives the protein CASSPSGIAEWLFF.